This TCR beta chain was captured by sequencing in a study of regulatory T cells in long-lasting Graves disease. With iRepertoire HTBI primers and Arm-PCR of CDR3 regions, TCR beta libraries were built. From the multiplex PCR reads, TCRdb called clonotypes with MiXCR, one entry per CDR3 protein. The data show 250,000 to 300,000 distinct CDR3 sequences, more than 20% seen once. The CDR3 is made up of 17 amino acids. Germline V lookup: CDR1 MDHEN, CDR2 SYDVKM. The V end lost 5 bases, the J end lost 0 bases, and 17 bases lay between the germline ends. This clonotype was seen at least ten times. Time point meaning: persistent/refractory GD, antithyroid drugs over 5 years with positive TRAb. Construction of the TCR library relied on RNA isolated from PBMCs.

The source was peripheral blood mononuclear cells (PBMCs), collected when the disease was refractory, from a patient treated with antithyroid drugs. This rearrangement joins TRBV28 to TRBJ1-5, with TRBD1 as a possible D gene (5 bases). The receptor was derived from a female donor with Graves disease. The CDR3 is CASSPTGTRYSNQPQHF. CDR3 nucleotides: TGTGCCAGCAGTCCCACCGGGACTCGATATAGCAATCAGCCCCAGCATTTT.